Each of the 27 T cell receptor beta chains below was sequenced from the same sample in a study of blood T cells in healthy people across ages. Primed by a sample-barcoded 5' primer and a J-beta primer mix, a second PCR proceeded for about 7 to 11 cycles. TCRdb used MiXCR to reprocess the 5' RACE reads, holding one entry per CDR3 protein. The sample has 700,000 to 950,000 distinct CDR3 sequences; roughly 50% are singletons. Input material: blood. Receptor source: a man aged 30-40 years in good health.

This sequence joins TRBV12-3 or TRBV12-4 and TRBJ1-6; 8 bases map to TRBD1. J gave up 7 bases and V 3 bases, and 5 bases lay outside the gene matches. The CDR3 loop spans 15 amino acids. CDR3 DNA sequence: TGTGCCAGCAGTTTCAGGGGGCAGTTGAATTCACCCCTCCACTTT. Protein sequence: CASSFRGQLNSPLHF.

This clonotype was seen a handful of times. V usage is TRBV6-5 and J usage is TRBJ2-7; 7 bases align to TRBD2. Germline values: CDR1 MNHEY, CDR2 SVGAGI. The V and J ends lost 10 bases and 1 base, in that order; junction bases with no gene match: 7. The CDR3 has 13 residues. CDR3: CATRQRDSYEQYF. In DNA form, the CDR3 reads TGTGCCACGAGACAGCGGGATTCCTACGAGCAGTACTTC.

V is TRBV10-3 and J is TRBJ1-1, with 8 nucleotides matching TRBD1. The CDR3 length is 15 residues. Germline CDR1 is ENHRY and CDR2 is SYGVKD. With 0 bases clipped from V and 1 base from J, the junction kept 1 base outside the gene matches. CDR3: CAISESQGANTEAFF. In DNA form, the CDR3 reads TGTGCCATCAGTGAGTCCCAGGGGGCGAACACTGAAGCTTTCTTT.

V usage is TRBV20-1 and J usage is TRBJ2-1; the D call may be TRBD1 or TRBD2 (5 bases each). The CDR3 has 14 amino acids. Trimming removed 6 bases from V and 6 bases from J, with 18 bases in between. CDR1 is DFQATT and CDR2 is SNEGSKA in the germline V gene (reference sequence). The CDR3: CSALASQGINEQFF. The CDR3 nucleotides are TGCAGTGCCCTAGCCTCCCAGGGAATCAATGAGCAGTTCTTC.

DNA for the CDR3: TGTGCCAGCAGCTCGCCGACAGGGCTGAACACTGAAGCTTTCTTT. It codes for CASSSPTGLNTEAFF. The rearrangement links TRBV21-1 to TRBJ1-1; the D call in the table, TRBD1, was not verified against the DNA. TRBV21-1 is classified as a pseudogene. CDR3 length: 15 residues.

The V gene is TRBV29-1, the J gene TRBJ2-5; no clear D. V gave up 3 bases and J gave up 4 bases, with 15 bases separating them. CDR1 is SQVTM and CDR2 is ANQGSEA in the germline V gene. CDR3 size: 14 residues. For the CDR3, the DNA is TGCAGCGTTGAGTCATTGAGATTCCCAGAGACCCAGTACTTC. Translation gives CSVESLRFPETQYF.

The J gene is TRBJ2-3, the V gene TRBV10-3, with TRBD1 matching over 9 bases. V shed 6 bases and J 3 bases; nucleotides not matched to a gene: 1. The CDR3 consists of 13 residues. Germline V gives CDR1 ENHRY, CDR2 SYGVKD. The CDR3 region is CAIRGQGTDTQYF. CDR3 coding DNA: TGTGCCATCAGAGGACAGGGGACAGATACGCAGTATTTT.

This sequence joins TRBV28 and TRBJ2-5, with 10 bases matching TRBD1. CDR1 is MDHEN, CDR2 SYDVKM, per germline. This CDR3 comprises 14 residues. Losses at the gene ends were 6 bases for V and 6 bases for J; bases not matched to a gene: 7. The CDR3 region is CASRTGGDVKTQYF. Written as DNA, the CDR3 is TGTGCCAGCAGGACAGGGGGCGATGTAAAGACCCAGTACTTC.

The table lists this clonotype with a count of one. The V and J genes are TRBV12-3 or TRBV12-4 and TRBJ2-7, with 7 bases identical to TRBD2. Germline trimming cut 3 bases from V and 7 bases from J; bases unmatched to any gene: 21. The CDR3 covers 18 residues. The CDR3: CASSFISGWGTVYNEQYF. Written as DNA, the CDR3 is TGTGCCAGCAGTTTCATTAGCGGGTGGGGTACCGTATACAATGAGCAGTACTTC.

The table lists this clonotype with a count of one. This chain uses TRBV7-2 with TRBJ1-2; TRBD1 is a possible D gene (5 bases). From germline, CDR1 is SGHTA and CDR2 FQGNSA. The V end lost 5 bases, the J end lost 4 bases, and 11 bases lay between the germline ends. CDR3 size: 13 residues. The CDR3 bases are TGTGCCAGCAGCCCGATGCAGGGCTATGGCTACACCTTC. It encodes CASSPMQGYGYTF.

J is TRBJ2-1 and V is TRBV5-5; D may be TRBD1 or TRBD2 (5 bases each). Per germline, CDR1 SGHKS and CDR2 YYEKEE (reference sequence). This CDR3 has 15 residues. V dropped 1 base and J dropped 6 bases, with 14 bases sitting between them. CDR3 coding DNA: TGTGCCAGCAGCTTGCGCGTGAGGGGACCCAATGAGCAGTTCTTC. This sequence encodes CASSLRVRGPNEQFF.

The chain recombines TRBV7-6 with TRBJ1-5; no reliable D call. V shed 1 base and J shed 0 bases, with 13 bases lying between them. Germline V lookup: CDR1 SGHVS, CDR2 FNYEAQ. There are 17 residues in the CDR3. The CDR3 DNA reads TGTGCCAGCAGCTTAGGTCCCGACCAGTATAGCAATCAGCCCCAGCATTTT. Amino acids: CASSLGPDQYSNQPQHF.

The table lists this clonotype with a few counts. This chain uses TRBV2 with TRBJ2-7, with no clear D. V lost 4 bases and J 6 bases, leaving 7 bases between the germline ends. CDR3 length equals 11 residues. In germline, CDR1 is SNHLY, CDR2 FYNNEI. CDR3 in DNA: TGTGCCAGCAGTGTACGGGTCGAGCAGTACTTC. Translated: CASSVRVEQYF.

J is TRBJ2-3 and V is TRBV7-9; D is possibly TRBD1 or TRBD2 (5 bases each). Deletions cut 5 bases from V and 2 bases from J, with 14 bases between. Germline loops: CDR1 SEHNR, CDR2 FQNEAQ (reference sequence). The CDR3 consists of 15 residues. CDR3 coding DNA: TGTGCCAGCAGCCCACCAGTCGGGACCACAGATACGCAGTATTTT. It codes for CASSPPVGTTDTQYF.

The V call is TRBV7-2, the J call TRBJ2-7; perhaps TRBD1 as D (5 bases). The CDR3 sequence is 14 residues long. The germline V gene encodes CDR1 SGHTA and CDR2 FQGNSA. Trimming shortened V by 3 bases and J by 2 bases, and 11 bases separated the two germline ends. CDR3: CASSFDADTYEQYF. Here the CDR3 DNA reads TGTGCCAGCAGCTTCGATGCGGACACCTACGAGCAGTACTTC.

This clonotype was recorded a few times. The V and J genes are TRBV12-3 or TRBV12-4 and TRBJ2-3, with D possibly called TRBD1 or TRBD2 (5 bases each). CDR3 length: 15 amino acids. The V gene lost 3 bases and the J gene lost 1 base, with 11 bases spanning the gap. CDR3 region: CASSLRGAGTDTQYF. CDR3 nucleotides: TGTGCCAGCAGTTTGAGAGGGGCAGGCACAGATACGCAGTATTTT.

A note on this clonotype: The germline gene is not matched at one end of the junction; a read error may be the cause. CDR3 nucleotide sequence: TGTGCCAGCAACCAACTGGGAGCGAGACCCTCAACTAATAACAATGAGCAGTTCTTC. As protein: CASNQLGARPSTNNNEQFF. This chain connects TRBV3-1 to TRBJ2-1; tentatively, D is TRBD2 (5 bases). Germline V gene lookup returns CDR1 LGHDT and CDR2 YNNKEL (reference sequence). This CDR3 comprises 19 residues.

This chain connects TRBV6-6 to TRBJ2-4; D gene uncertain. Trimming cost V 6 bases and J 1 base, with 10 bases left between them. CDR1 MNHNY and CDR2 SVGAGI come from the germline V gene (reference sequence). The CDR3 is 14 amino acids. CDR3 nucleotide sequence: TGTGCCAGCAGGATGGCCCTGGCCAAAAACATTCAGTACTTC. This sequence encodes CASRMALAKNIQYF.

This chain joins TRBV28 and TRBJ2-3; 9 positions match TRBD2. CDR1 and CDR2 from the germline V gene are MDHEN and SYDVKM. The CDR3 loop spans 15 amino acids. Germline trimming cut 5 bases from V and 9 bases from J; bases unmatched to any gene: 12. DNA of the CDR3: TGTGCCAGCAGTGAGGCTAGCGGGAAGACCGAAACGCAGTATTTT. Translated, it gives CASSEASGKTETQYF. The full variable domain, with the rest looked up from reference TRBV28 and TRBJ2-3, is DVKVTQSSRYLVKRTGEKVFLECVQDMDHENMFWYRQDPGLGLRLIYFSYDVKMKEKGDIPEGYSVSREKKERFSLILESASTNQTSMYLCASSEASGKTETQYFGPGTRLTVL.

The rearrangement joins TRBV6-2 or TRBV6-3 to TRBJ2-3; D may be TRBD1 or TRBD2 (5 bases each). V was trimmed by 8 bases and J by 3 bases, leaving 15 bases between them. Germline values: CDR1 MNHEY, CDR2 SVGEGT. This CDR3 is built from 14 residues. The CDR3 protein is CASRDDRWTDTQYF. The CDR3 DNA is TGTGCCAGCCGGGACGACCGGTGGACAGATACGCAGTATTTT.

V usage is TRBV20-1 and J usage is TRBJ2-5; D may correspond to TRBD1 or TRBD2 (5 bases each). The DNA end is more similar to TRBJ2-7, so the J call may be wrong. The germline gives CDR1 DFQATT, CDR2 SNEGSKA (reference sequence). CDR3 length: 11 residues. CDR3 sequence (DNA): TGCAGTGCTAGGAGGGGAAGCGAGCAGTACTTC. Protein: CSARRGSEQYF.

This chain uses TRBV21-1 with TRBJ1-6; TRBD1, the table's D call, lacks a check against the DNA. TRBV21-1 is a known pseudogene. CDR3 length equals 14 residues. In DNA form, the CDR3 reads TGTGCCAGCAGCAAAGGGACAGGGGCTTCACCCCTCCACTTT. Its protein is CASSKGTGASPLHF.

The DNA of the CDR3 is TGCGCCAGCAGCCAAGTCCCACAGGGCAATGAGCAGTTCTTC. Translating it yields CASSQVPQGNEQFF. The genes are TRBV4-3 and TRBJ2-1; possible D gene TRBD1, 6 bases. This CDR3 is 14 amino acids long. The germline V gene encodes CDR1 LGHNA and CDR2 YSLEER. Trimming left V 1 base short and J 6 bases short, with 10 bases between.

There are a few counts of this clonotype. The chain links TRBV29-1 to TRBJ2-7, with 8 bases identical to TRBD2. With 6 bases clipped from V and 7 bases from J, the junction kept 11 bases outside the gene matches. Looked up from germline, CDR1 is SQVTM and CDR2 is ANQGSEA. The CDR3 loop spans 13 amino acids. Written as DNA, the CDR3 is TGCAGCGTGGCCCGGGGACTAGTCGGTGAGCAGTACTTC. Residues: CSVARGLVGEQYF.

Here the CDR3 reads CSAPQSGKTDTQYF. The CDR3 coding sequence is TGCAGTGCTCCCCAGAGCGGGAAAACGGATACGCAGTATTTT. The chain uses TRBV20-1 and TRBJ2-3; 7 nucleotides line up with TRBD2. Trimming cost V 5 bases and J 6 bases; bases outside gene matches: 11. Germline values: CDR1 DFQATT, CDR2 SNEGSKA (reference sequence). The CDR3 is 14 residues long.

This clonotype showed up just a few times. The J gene is TRBJ2-1, the V gene TRBV29-1, with TRBD2 matching over 14 bases. J lost 8 bases, V lost 6 bases, and 12 bases had no gene match. Germline V CDR1 and CDR2: SQVTM, ANQGSEA. This CDR3 comprises 16 residues. CDR3 DNA: TGCAGCGTCGAAACCGGGACTAGCGGGAGTCTCTATGAGCAGTTCTTC. Protein: CSVETGTSGSLYEQFF.

The gene calls are TRBV12-3 or TRBV12-4 and TRBJ2-1; unclear D gene. CDR3 length: 12 amino acids. V dropped 4 bases and J dropped 5 bases, with 6 bases sitting between them. The CDR3 DNA sequence: TGTGCCAGCAGTTGGAGCAACAATGAGCAGTTCTTC. This codes for CASSWSNNEQFF.